These T cell receptor beta chains were read from a single sample in a study of CD8 T cells in ankylosing spondylitis. TCRdb independently ran MiXCR on the 5' RACE reads; one entry per CDR3 protein. This table has about 160,000 distinct CDR3 sequences, around 8.9% appearing once. The sample taken for sequencing was blood, either unsorted or a sorted T cell fraction (not recorded which). The receptors stem from a female donor with ankylosing spondylitis or in good health (not recorded which). Each CDR3 is given with its conserved first and last residue. D genes are given only for firm matches. Clone sizes are given selectively: once, few, many, or a class where the clone is expanded.

clone size,V gene,D gene,J gene,CDR3 DNA,CDR3 protein
-,TRBV20-1,-,TRBJ2-7,TGCAGTGCTAGGCCCGACGCTTACCCTGTCTACGAGCAGTACTTC,CSARPDAYPVYEQYF
many,TRBV6-5,-,TRBJ2-1,TGTGCCAGCAGTTACTCGTGGGTTAGCGGCTACAATGAGCAGTTCTTC,CASSYSWVSGYNEQFF
-,TRBV10-3,-,TRBJ2-2,TGTGCCATCAGTGTGTCGAAGGGCCCCTCAGGGAACACCGGGGAGCTGTTTTTT,CAISVSKGPSGNTGELFF
-,TRBV20-1,-,TRBJ1-1,TGCAGTGCGCCCTCATTGGGGGGAACTGAAGCTTTCTTT,CSAPSLGGTEAFF
-,TRBV27,-,TRBJ1-1,TGTGCCAGCAGCCCGGAGGAACCCGGGGTAGTCACTGAAGCTTTCTTT,CASSPEEPGVVTEAFF
many,TRBV29-1,TRBD2,TRBJ2-1,TGCAGCGTTGTTGCGGGAGGTAATGAGCAGTTCTTC,CSVVAGGNEQFF
-,TRBV19,TRBD1,TRBJ2-5,TGTGCCAGTGGGATGTACAGGGGAGAGACCCAGTACTTC,CASGMYRGETQYF
many,TRBV7-9,-,TRBJ2-1,TGTGCCAGCAGCCCCTTTAGCGGATACTACAATGAGCAGTTCTTC,CASSPFSGYYNEQFF
-,TRBV11-2,-,TRBJ2-1,TGTGCCAGCAGCTTTCTAGCGCCTCCCTACAATGAGCAGTTCTTC,CASSFLAPPYNEQFF
-,TRBV7-8,TRBD2,TRBJ2-7,TGTGCCAGCAGCCCGGGGGGAACACCCCTGTACGAGCAGTACTTC,CASSPGGTPLYEQYF
many,TRBV7-2,-,TRBJ1-5,TGTGCCAGCAGCTTATATGGCCACCAGCCCCAGCATTTT,CASSLYGHQPQHF
few,TRBV14,-,TRBJ2-7,TGTGCCAGCAGCCACCTTTCGACGGCTGAGCAGTACTTC,CASSHLSTAEQYF
many,TRBV12-3/TRBV12-4,-,TRBJ2-5,TGTGCCAGCAGTTTCGACAGTTCGGTCGAGACCCAGTACTTC,CASSFDSSVETQYF
few,TRBV7-3,-,TRBJ2-1,TGTGCCAGCAGCCCCCTGGGGACGTTCGATGGCAATGAGCAGTTCTTC,CASSPLGTFDGNEQFF